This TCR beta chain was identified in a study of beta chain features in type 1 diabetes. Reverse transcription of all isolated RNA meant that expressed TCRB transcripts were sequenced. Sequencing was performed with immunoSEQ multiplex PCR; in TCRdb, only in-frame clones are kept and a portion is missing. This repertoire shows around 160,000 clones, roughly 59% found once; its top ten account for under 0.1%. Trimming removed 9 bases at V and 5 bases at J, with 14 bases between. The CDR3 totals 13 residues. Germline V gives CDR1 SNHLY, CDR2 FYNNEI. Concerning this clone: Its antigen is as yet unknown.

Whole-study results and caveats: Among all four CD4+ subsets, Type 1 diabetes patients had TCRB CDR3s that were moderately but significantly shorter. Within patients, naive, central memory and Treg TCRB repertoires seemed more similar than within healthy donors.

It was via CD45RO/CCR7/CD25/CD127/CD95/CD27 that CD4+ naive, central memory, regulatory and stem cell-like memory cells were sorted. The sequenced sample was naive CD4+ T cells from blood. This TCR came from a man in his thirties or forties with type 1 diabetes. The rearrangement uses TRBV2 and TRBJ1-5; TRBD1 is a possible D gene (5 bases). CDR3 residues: CASNLGAYQPQHF. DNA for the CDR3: TGTGCCAGTAATCTAGGGGCATATCAGCCCCAGCATTTT. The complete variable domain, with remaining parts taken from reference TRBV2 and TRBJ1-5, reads EPEVTQTPSHQVTQMGQEVILRCVPISNHLYFYWYRQILGQKVEFLVSFYNNEISEKSEIFDDQFSVERPDGSNFTLKIRSTKLEDSAMYFCASNLGAYQPQHFGDGTRLSIL.